A selection of T cell receptor beta chains follows, all from one sample in a study of T-cell reconstitution after alpha-beta-depleted transplantation in children. TCRdb reanalysed the PCR reads using MiXCR and keeps one entry per CDR3 protein. Of about 460,000 distinct CDR3 sequences in the sample, about 10% were seen once. The sequenced sample was PBMCs, obtained before TCRalphabeta/CD19-depleted stem cell transplant. These receptors were obtained from a child aged 2-15 years with inherited bone marrow failure, due to receive a stem cell transplant. Both conserved end residues are part of each CDR3. D genes are given only for firm matches. Some rows mark clone size as missing; the rest say once, few, many or name a class of expanded clone.

v_gene: TRBV7-9
d_gene: TRBD2
abundance: many
j_gene: TRBJ2-7
CDR3aa: CASSLVSGRSREQYF
CDR3nt: TGTGCCAGCAGCTTAGTTAGCGGGAGGTCTCGCGAGCAGTACTTC

v_gene: TRBV6-1
d_gene: NA
abundance: many
j_gene: TRBJ2-7
CDR3aa: CASSLQRGSSYEQYF
CDR3nt: TGTGCCAGCAGCCTACAGCGCGGTAGCTCCTACGAGCAGTACTTC

v_gene: TRBV20-1
d_gene: TRBD2
abundance: many
j_gene: TRBJ2-5
CDR3aa: CSARGLGIETQYF
CDR3nt: TGCAGTGCTAGGGGACTAGGCATAGAGACCCAGTACTTC

v_gene: TRBV27
d_gene: NA
abundance: NA
j_gene: TRBJ2-7
CDR3aa: CASSFWTSPYEQYF
CDR3nt: TGTGCCAGCAGTTTTTGGACATCGCCCTACGAGCAGTACTTC

v_gene: TRBV12-3/TRBV12-4
d_gene: NA
abundance: few
j_gene: TRBJ1-5
CDR3aa: CASSPRSGSQPQHF
CDR3nt: TGTGCCAGCAGTCCCCGGTCGGGGTCCCAGCCCCAGCATTTT

v_gene: TRBV3-1
d_gene: TRBD2
abundance: NA
j_gene: TRBJ2-1
CDR3aa: CASSQETSWGRGLVNEQFF
CDR3nt: TGTGCCAGCAGCCAAGAGACAAGCTGGGGCAGGGGACTAGTCAATGAGCAGTTCTTC

v_gene: TRBV2
d_gene: NA
abundance: NA
j_gene: TRBJ1-4
CDR3aa: CASSVNGGNEKLFF
CDR3nt: TGTGCCAGCAGTGTTAACGGAGGGAATGAAAAACTGTTTTTT

v_gene: TRBV18
d_gene: NA
abundance: few
j_gene: TRBJ2-7
CDR3aa: CASSARDYEQYF
CDR3nt: TGTGCCAGCTCCGCCCGGGACTACGAGCAGTACTTC

v_gene: TRBV4-3
d_gene: TRBD2
abundance: few
j_gene: TRBJ2-5
CDR3aa: CASSQDKATSGYQETQYF
CDR3nt: TGCGCCAGCAGCCAAGATAAGGCGACTAGCGGGTACCAAGAGACCCAGTACTTC

v_gene: TRBV20-1
d_gene: TRBD2
abundance: NA
j_gene: TRBJ2-1
CDR3aa: CSASRGLAGYNEQFF
CDR3nt: TGCAGTGCTAGTCGCGGACTAGCGGGGTACAATGAGCAGTTCTTC

v_gene: TRBV27
d_gene: NA
abundance: many
j_gene: TRBJ2-6
CDR3aa: CASSLRHVGANVLTF
CDR3nt: TGTGCCAGCAGTTTACGGCATGTGGGGGCCAACGTCCTGACTTTC

v_gene: TRBV20-1
d_gene: TRBD1
abundance: many
j_gene: TRBJ2-1
CDR3aa: CSAREQGLSNEQFF
CDR3nt: TGCAGTGCTAGAGAACAGGGGCTTAGCAATGAGCAGTTCTTC

v_gene: TRBV20-1
d_gene: NA
abundance: few
j_gene: TRBJ2-2
CDR3aa: CSANRGSSGELFF
CDR3nt: TGCAGTGCTAATCGCGGGTCTTCCGGGGAGCTGTTTTTT

v_gene: TRBV5-6
d_gene: NA
abundance: NA
j_gene: TRBJ2-7
CDR3aa: CASSLGGKSYEQYF
CDR3nt: TGTGCCAGCAGCTTGGGCGGGAAATCCTACGAGCAGTACTTC

v_gene: TRBV25-1
d_gene: NA
abundance: many
j_gene: TRBJ2-3
CDR3aa: CASTEGGRPTDTQYF
CDR3nt: TGTGCCAGCACCGAAGGTGGGAGACCCACAGATACGCAGTATTTT

v_gene: TRBV7-9
d_gene: NA
abundance: NA
j_gene: TRBJ1-5
CDR3aa: CASSLDHGDQPQHF
CDR3nt: TGTGCCAGCAGCTTAGACCACGGGGATCAGCCCCAGCATTTT

v_gene: TRBV4-2
d_gene: NA
abundance: many
j_gene: TRBJ1-4
CDR3aa: CASSTRETTNEKLFF
CDR3nt: TGTGCCAGCAGCACCAGGGAGACAACTAATGAAAAACTGTTTTTT

v_gene: TRBV6-5
d_gene: NA
abundance: many
j_gene: TRBJ2-2
CDR3aa: CASSWGTLDNTGELFF
CDR3nt: TGTGCCAGCAGTTGGGGGACTCTCGATAACACCGGGGAGCTGTTTTTT

v_gene: TRBV11-3
d_gene: NA
abundance: NA
j_gene: TRBJ2-5
CDR3aa: CASSVDSLQETQYF
CDR3nt: TGTGCCAGCAGCGTCGACAGCCTCCAAGAGACCCAGTACTTC

v_gene: TRBV30
d_gene: NA
abundance: NA
j_gene: TRBJ2-1
CDR3aa: CAWSPDNPKAYNEQFF
CDR3nt: TGTGCCTGGAGTCCCGATAACCCCAAGGCCTACAATGAGCAGTTCTTC